The present TCR beta chain was sequenced within a study of T cell responses to AZD1222 COVID-19 vaccine. Findings and limits, study-wide: Donors in the cohort were predominantly white British and more often female, and clonal diversity was possibly underestimated.

CDR1 and CDR2 from the germline V gene are SGHNT and YYREEE (reference sequence). J was trimmed by 4 bases and V by 4 bases; bases with no gene match: 12. The CDR3 contains 17 residues. Libraries were prepared by immunoSEQ multiplex PCR; TCRdb keeps only in-frame clonotypes and omits some of them. The top ten clones hold 3.5% to 4.5% of a sample with around 200,000 clones, 85% to 95% of them seen once. With regard to this clone: As yet, its antigen is unknown.

The V call is TRBV5-4, the J call TRBJ1-2; 11 bases agree with TRBD1. The clonotype comes from an adult in good health. The input for sequencing was peripheral blood, taken on day 0 of AZD1222 vaccination. The CDR3 region has the DNA TGTGCCAGCAGCACTCGGGACAGGGGGAGATCGGCCTATGGCTACACCTTC. It yields the protein CASSTRDRGRSAYGYTF.